This T cell receptor beta chain was sequenced in a study of shared clonotypes between healthy human individuals. CD45RA-negative memory and CD45RA+ naive subsets were split from the CD4+ cells. Sequencing used immunoSEQ multiplex PCR; TCRdb keeps in-frame clones, though not all of them. The sample has about 1.5 million clones, around 98% seen once. V lost 2 bases and J lost 7; bases outside the gene matches: 6. Germline CDR1 is SGDLS and CDR2 is YYNGEE. This CDR3 region has 14 residues. This receptor was obtained from a man aged 25-45 years in good health. The sequenced material came from naive CD4+ T cells sorted from blood. The subset: CD45RA+ positively selected. This chain joins TRBV9 and TRBJ2-1; 7 bases are shared with TRBD1. CDR3 sequence reads: CASSVQGQYNEQFF. CDR3 sequence (DNA): TGTGCCAGCAGCGTGCAGGGACAGTATAATGAGCAGTTCTTC.